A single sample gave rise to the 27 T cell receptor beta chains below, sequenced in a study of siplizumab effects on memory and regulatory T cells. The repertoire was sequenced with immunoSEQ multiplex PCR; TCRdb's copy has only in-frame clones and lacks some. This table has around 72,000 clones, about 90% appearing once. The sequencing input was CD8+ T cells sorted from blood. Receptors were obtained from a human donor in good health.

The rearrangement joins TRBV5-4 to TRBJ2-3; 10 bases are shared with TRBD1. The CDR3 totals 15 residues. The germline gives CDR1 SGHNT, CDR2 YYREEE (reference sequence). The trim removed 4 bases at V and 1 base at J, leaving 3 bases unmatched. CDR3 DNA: TGTGCCAGCAGCGGGGACAGGGGTGGCACAGATACGCAGTATTTT. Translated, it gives CASSGDRGGTDTQYF.

CDR3 in amino acids: CASSIWQGADTQYF. The CDR3 DNA follows: TGTGCCAGTAGTATATGGCAGGGGGCAGATACGCAGTATTTT. The V gene is TRBV19, the J gene TRBJ2-3, with 7 nucleotides matching TRBD1. CDR1 is LNHDA, CDR2 SQIVND, per germline (reference sequence). V was pared by 2 bases and J by 4 bases, with 3 bases of the junction left unmatched. The CDR3 is 14 residues long.

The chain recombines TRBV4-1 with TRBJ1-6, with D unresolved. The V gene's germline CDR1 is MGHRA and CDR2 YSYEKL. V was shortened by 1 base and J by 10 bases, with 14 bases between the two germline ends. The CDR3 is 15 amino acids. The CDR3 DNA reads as TGCGCCAGCAGCCAAGGCTATGGGTTTGAGTCACCCCTCCACTTT. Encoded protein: CASSQGYGFESPLHF.

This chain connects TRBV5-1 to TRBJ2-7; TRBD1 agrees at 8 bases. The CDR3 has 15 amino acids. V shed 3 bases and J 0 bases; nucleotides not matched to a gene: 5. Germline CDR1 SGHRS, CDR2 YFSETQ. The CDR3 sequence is CASSWGTGGSYEQYF. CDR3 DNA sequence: TGCGCCAGCAGCTGGGGGACAGGCGGCTCCTACGAGCAGTACTTC.

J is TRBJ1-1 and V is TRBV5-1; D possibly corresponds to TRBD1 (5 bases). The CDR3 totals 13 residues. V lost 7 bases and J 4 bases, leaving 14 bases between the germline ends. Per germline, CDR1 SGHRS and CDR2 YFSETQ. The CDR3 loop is CASGLPGSTEAFF. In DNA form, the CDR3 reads TGCGCCAGCGGGCTTCCAGGGAGCACTGAAGCTTTCTTT.

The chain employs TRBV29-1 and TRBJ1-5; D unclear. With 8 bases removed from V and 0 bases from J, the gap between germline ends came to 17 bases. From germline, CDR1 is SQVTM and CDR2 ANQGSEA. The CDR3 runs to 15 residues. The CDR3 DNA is TGCAGCCCCCTATCGGCCGTTTATAGCAATCAGCCCCAGCATTTT. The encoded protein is CSPLSAVYSNQPQHF. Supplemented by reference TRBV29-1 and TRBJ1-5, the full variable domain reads SAVISQKPSRDICQRGTSLTIQCQVDSQVTMMFWYRQQPGQSLTLIATANQGSEATYESGFVIDKFPISRPNLTFSTLTVSNMSPEDSSIYLCSPLSAVYSNQPQHFGDGTRLSIL.

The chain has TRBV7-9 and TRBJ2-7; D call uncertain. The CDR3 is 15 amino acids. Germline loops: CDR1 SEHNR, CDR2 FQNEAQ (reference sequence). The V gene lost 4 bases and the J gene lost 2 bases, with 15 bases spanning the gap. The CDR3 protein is CASSYSPGVAYEQYF. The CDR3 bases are TGTGCCAGCAGCTACTCCCCCGGCGTGGCCTACGAGCAGTACTTC.

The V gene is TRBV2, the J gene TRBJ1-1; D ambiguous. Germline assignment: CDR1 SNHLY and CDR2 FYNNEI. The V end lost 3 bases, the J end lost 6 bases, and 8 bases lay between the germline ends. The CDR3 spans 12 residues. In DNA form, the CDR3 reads TGTGCCAGCAGTGACTTAGAAGCTGAAGCTTTCTTT. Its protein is CASSDLEAEAFF.

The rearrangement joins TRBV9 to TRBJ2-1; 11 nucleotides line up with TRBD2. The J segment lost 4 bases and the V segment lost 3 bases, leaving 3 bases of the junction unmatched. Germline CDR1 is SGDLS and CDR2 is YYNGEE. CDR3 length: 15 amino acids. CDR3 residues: CASSAVAGGYNEQFF. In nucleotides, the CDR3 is TGTGCCAGCAGCGCGGTAGCGGGAGGGTACAATGAGCAGTTCTTC.

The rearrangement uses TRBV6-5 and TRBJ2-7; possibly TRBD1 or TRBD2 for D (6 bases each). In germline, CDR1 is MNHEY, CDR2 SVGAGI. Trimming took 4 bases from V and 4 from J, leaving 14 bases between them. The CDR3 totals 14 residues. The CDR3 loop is CASSWRGTGYEQYF. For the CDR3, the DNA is TGTGCCAGCAGTTGGAGGGGGACGGGGTACGAGCAGTACTTC.

The CDR3 DNA follows: TGTGCCCGATCCTGGACTAGCGGGAAGCGCGAGCAGTACTTC. Amino acid sequence: CARSWTSGKREQYF. The chain carries TRBV21-1 and TRBJ2-7; TRBD2 is the table's D call and was not checked against the DNA. TRBV21-1 is a recognized pseudogene. The CDR3 consists of 14 residues.

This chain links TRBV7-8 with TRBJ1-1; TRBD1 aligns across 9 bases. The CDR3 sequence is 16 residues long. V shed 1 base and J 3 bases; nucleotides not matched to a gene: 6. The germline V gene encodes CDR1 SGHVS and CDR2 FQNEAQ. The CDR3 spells CASSLEKTGGDTEAFF. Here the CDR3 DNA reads TGTGCCAGCAGCTTAGAGAAGACAGGGGGAGACACTGAAGCTTTCTTT.

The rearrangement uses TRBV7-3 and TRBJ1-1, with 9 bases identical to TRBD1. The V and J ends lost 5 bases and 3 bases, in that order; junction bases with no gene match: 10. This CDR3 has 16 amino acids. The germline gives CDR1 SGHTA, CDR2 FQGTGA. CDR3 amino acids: CASSPFTGGVDTEAFF. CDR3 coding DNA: TGTGCCAGCAGCCCCTTTACAGGGGGCGTGGACACTGAAGCTTTCTTT.

The CDR3 sequence is CASSRQGYNQPQHF. DNA of the CDR3: TGTGCCAGTAGCAGACAGGGGTACAATCAGCCCCAGCATTTT. The chain carries TRBV19 and TRBJ1-5; 8 positions agree with TRBD1. The CDR3 runs 14 residues. J gave up 3 bases and V 6 bases, and 4 bases lay outside the gene matches. Germline-derived CDR1 and CDR2 are LNHDA and SQIVND (reference sequence).

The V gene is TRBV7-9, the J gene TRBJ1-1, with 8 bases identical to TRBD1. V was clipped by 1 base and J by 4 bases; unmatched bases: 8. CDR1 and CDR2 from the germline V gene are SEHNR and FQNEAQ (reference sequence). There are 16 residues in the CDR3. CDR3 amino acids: CASSLVQGALGTEAFF. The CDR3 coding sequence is TGTGCCAGCAGCTTAGTCCAGGGGGCTCTGGGCACTGAAGCTTTCTTT.

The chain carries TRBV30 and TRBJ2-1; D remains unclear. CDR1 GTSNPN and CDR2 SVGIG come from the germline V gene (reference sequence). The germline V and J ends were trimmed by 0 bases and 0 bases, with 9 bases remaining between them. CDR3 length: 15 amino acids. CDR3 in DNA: TGTGCCTGGAGTGTTGGCTCCAGCTCCTACAATGAGCAGTTCTTC. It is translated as CAWSVGSSSYNEQFF.

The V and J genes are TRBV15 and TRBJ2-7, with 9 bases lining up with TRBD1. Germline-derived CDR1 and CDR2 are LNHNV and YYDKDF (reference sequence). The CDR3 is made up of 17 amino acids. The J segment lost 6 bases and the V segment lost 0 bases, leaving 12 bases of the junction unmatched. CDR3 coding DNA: TGTGCCACCAGCAGAGATAAGGGTGTGGGACAGGGATCCGAGCAGTACTTC. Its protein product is CATSRDKGVGQGSEQYF.

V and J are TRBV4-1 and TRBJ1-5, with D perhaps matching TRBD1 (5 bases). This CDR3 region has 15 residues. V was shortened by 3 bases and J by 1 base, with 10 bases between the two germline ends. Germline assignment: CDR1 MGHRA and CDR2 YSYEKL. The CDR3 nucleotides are TGCGCCAGCAGCCAGGGGGGACGGAGCAATCAGCCCCAGCATTTT. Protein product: CASSQGGRSNQPQHF.

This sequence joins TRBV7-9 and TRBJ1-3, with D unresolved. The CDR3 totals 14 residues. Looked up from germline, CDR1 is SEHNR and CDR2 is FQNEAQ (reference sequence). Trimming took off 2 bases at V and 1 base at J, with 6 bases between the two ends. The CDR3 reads CASSLLGSGNTIYF. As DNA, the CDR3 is TGTGCCAGCAGCTTATTAGGTTCTGGAAACACCATATATTTT.

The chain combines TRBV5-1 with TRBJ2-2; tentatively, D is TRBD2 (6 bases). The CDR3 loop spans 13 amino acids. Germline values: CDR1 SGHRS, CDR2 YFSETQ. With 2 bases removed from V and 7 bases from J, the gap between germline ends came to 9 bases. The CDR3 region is CASSFNGGGELFF. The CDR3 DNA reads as TGCGCCAGCAGCTTCAACGGGGGCGGGGAGCTGTTTTTT. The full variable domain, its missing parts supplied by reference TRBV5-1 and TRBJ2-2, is KAGVTQTPRYLIKTRGQQVTLSCSPISGHRSVSWYQQTPGQGLQFLFEYFSETQRNKGNFPGRFSGRQFSNSRSEMNVSTLELGDSALYLCASSFNGGGELFFGEGSRLTVL.

The DNA of the CDR3 is TGTGCCAGCAGCTTAGGGTATCCCACTTACACCGGGGAGCTGTTTTTT. Amino acid sequence: CASSLGYPTYTGELFF. The chain employs TRBV11-3 and TRBJ2-2; D not resolved. This CDR3 region has 16 residues. The germline V gene encodes CDR1 SGHNT and CDR2 YENEEA. V lost 1 base and J 3 bases, leaving 12 bases between the germline ends.

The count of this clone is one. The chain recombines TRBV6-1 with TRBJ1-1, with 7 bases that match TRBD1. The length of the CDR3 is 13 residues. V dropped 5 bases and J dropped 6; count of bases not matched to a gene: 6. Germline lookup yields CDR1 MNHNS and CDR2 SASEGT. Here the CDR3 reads CASSWKTGAEAFF. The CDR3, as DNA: TGTGCCAGCAGTTGGAAAACAGGGGCTGAAGCTTTCTTT.

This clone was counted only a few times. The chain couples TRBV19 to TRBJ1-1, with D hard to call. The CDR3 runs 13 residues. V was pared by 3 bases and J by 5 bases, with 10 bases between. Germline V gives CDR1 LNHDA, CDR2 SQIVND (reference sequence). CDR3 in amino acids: CASSIGVRTEAFF. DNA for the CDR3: TGTGCCAGTAGTATCGGGGTGCGGACTGAAGCTTTCTTT.

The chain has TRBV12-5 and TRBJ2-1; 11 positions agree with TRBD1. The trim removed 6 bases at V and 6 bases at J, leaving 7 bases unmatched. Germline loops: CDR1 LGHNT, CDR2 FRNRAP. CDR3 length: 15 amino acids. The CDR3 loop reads CASGLGQGALNEQFF. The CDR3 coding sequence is TGTGCTAGTGGGCTCGGACAGGGGGCGCTCAATGAGCAGTTCTTC.

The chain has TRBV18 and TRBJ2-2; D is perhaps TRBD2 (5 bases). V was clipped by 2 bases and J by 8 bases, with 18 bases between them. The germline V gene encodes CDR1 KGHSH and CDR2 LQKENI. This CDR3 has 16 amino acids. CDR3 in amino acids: CASSPGELAIPGELFF. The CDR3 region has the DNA TGTGCCAGCTCACCAGGCGAGCTAGCCATCCCTGGGGAGCTGTTTTTT.

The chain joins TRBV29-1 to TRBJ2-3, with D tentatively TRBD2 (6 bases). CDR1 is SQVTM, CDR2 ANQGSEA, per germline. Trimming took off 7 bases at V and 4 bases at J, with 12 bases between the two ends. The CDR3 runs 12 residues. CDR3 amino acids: CSAWRDSDTQYF. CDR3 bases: TGCAGCGCATGGCGGGATTCAGATACGCAGTATTTT.

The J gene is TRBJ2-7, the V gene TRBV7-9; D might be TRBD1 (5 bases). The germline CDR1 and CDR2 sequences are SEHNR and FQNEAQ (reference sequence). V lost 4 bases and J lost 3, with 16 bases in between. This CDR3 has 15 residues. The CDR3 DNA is TGTGCCAGCAGCTCTACAGGCGGAGCTTTCTACGAGCAGTACTTC. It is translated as CASSSTGGAFYEQYF.